These 16 T cell receptor beta chains originate from one sample sequenced in a study of OX40 agonist ivuxolimab in advanced cancers. The table came from immunoSEQ multiplex PCR; TCRdb's copy has only in-frame clones and leaves some out. Found here are about 77,000 clones, 94% of them singletons; the top ten hold about a fifth. Sequencing was performed on CD4+ or CD8+ T cells sorted from blood, taken in a trial of the OX40 agonist ivuxolimab. These receptors all stem from an adult with an advanced solid tumor such as melanoma, head and neck, liver or kidney cancer.

The rearrangement uses TRBV21-1 and TRBJ1-5; the table's D call of TRBD1 was not tested on the DNA. TRBV21-1 is a pseudogene locus. CDR3 length: 13 amino acids. The CDR3 coding sequence is TGTGCCAGCACGCAGGTTAGCAATCAGCCCCAGCATTTT. It encodes CASTQVSNQPQHF.

The rearrangement uses TRBV4-1 and TRBJ2-2; 12 nucleotides agree with TRBD2. This CDR3 is built from 16 residues. CDR1 and CDR2 from the germline V gene are MGHRA and YSYEKL. V gave up 5 bases and J gave up 6 bases; unmatched junction bases: 7. The CDR3 loop reads CASSLSSGRASGELFF. The DNA for the CDR3 is TGCGCCAGCAGCTTATCTAGCGGGAGGGCCTCCGGGGAGCTGTTTTTT.

The V gene is TRBV28, the J gene TRBJ1-1; tentatively, D is TRBD1 (5 bases). The CDR3 is 13 residues long. CDR1 and CDR2 (germline): MDHEN, SYDVKM. V was cut by 2 bases and J by 5 bases, with 9 bases left in between. For the CDR3, the DNA is TGTGCCAGCAGTTTACAGGGATGGACTGAAGCTTTCTTT. Its protein product is CASSLQGWTEAFF.

CDR3 in DNA: TGTGCCCTCCCTGGGGGGGGAGGGAACACTGAAGCTTTCTTT. This gives the protein CALPGGGGNTEAFF. V usage is TRBV10-3 and J usage is TRBJ1-1; perhaps TRBD1 as D (5 bases). The germline V gene encodes CDR1 ENHRY and CDR2 SYGVKD. The CDR3 spans 14 residues. V gave up 11 bases and J gave up 1 base, with 17 bases separating them.

The chain links TRBV5-5 to TRBJ2-7; no definite D call. This CDR3 is 13 amino acids long. The germline V gene encodes CDR1 SGHKS and CDR2 YYEKEE (reference sequence). V was trimmed by 3 bases and J by 3 bases, leaving 10 bases between them. The CDR3 nucleotides are TGTGCCAGCAGCTGGGGTCCTGACTACGAGCAGTACTTC. Amino acids: CASSWGPDYEQYF.

This chain links TRBV11-2 with TRBJ1-1; TRBD1 aligns across 7 bases. The ends lost 5 bases at V and 6 bases at J; junction bases unmatched: 6. CDR1 SGHAT and CDR2 FQNNGV come from the germline V gene. The CDR3 sequence is 13 residues long. The CDR3 protein is CASSHTGAAEAFF. CDR3 DNA: TGTGCCAGCAGCCACACAGGGGCAGCTGAAGCTTTCTTT.

The J gene is TRBJ2-7, the V gene TRBV19; D is uncertain. The CDR3 contains 13 residues. With 4 bases removed from V and 3 bases from J, the gap between germline ends came to 10 bases. Germline V gene sequence: CDR1 LNHDA, CDR2 SQIVND (reference sequence). The CDR3 sequence is CASSSFTNYEQYF. The CDR3 nucleotides are TGTGCCAGTAGTAGTTTCACAAACTACGAGCAGTACTTC.

V is TRBV28 and J is TRBJ1-2; D is unresolved. This CDR3 has 17 residues. With 8 bases removed from V and 0 bases from J, the gap between germline ends came to 22 bases. Germline V gene sequence: CDR1 MDHEN, CDR2 SYDVKM. This CDR3 is CASRTLGGHLTNYGYTF. DNA of the CDR3: TGTGCCAGCCGAACCTTGGGAGGGCATCTCACTAACTATGGCTACACCTTC.

The V and J genes are TRBV7-9 and TRBJ1-1; weak D call: TRBD1 (5 bases). Trimming removed 5 bases from V and 6 bases from J, with 19 bases in between. The V gene's germline CDR1 is SEHNR and CDR2 FQNEAQ (reference sequence). This CDR3 is built from 15 residues. The CDR3 bases are TGTGCCAGCAGCATCTCTCAGGGACTGGATGCTGAAGCTTTCTTT. Translation gives CASSISQGLDAEAFF.

The chain is built from TRBV11-3 and TRBJ2-5, with TRBD1 matching 8 bases. Losses at the gene ends were 1 base for V and 1 base for J; bases not matched to a gene: 17. This CDR3 comprises 20 residues. Germline V gene sequence: CDR1 SGHNT, CDR2 YENEEA. This chain's CDR3 is CASSLGVAGQAALLQETQYF. As DNA, the CDR3 is TGTGCCAGCAGCTTAGGGGTGGCGGGACAGGCGGCCCTACTCCAAGAGACCCAGTACTTC.

The chain couples TRBV10-2 to TRBJ2-2, with 9 bases lining up with TRBD1. Germline V gives CDR1 WSHSY, CDR2 SAAADI. The CDR3 covers 18 residues. The trim removed 8 bases at V and 2 bases at J, leaving 15 bases unmatched. CDR3: CASQDGTGKWSNTGELFF. The CDR3 nucleotides are TGCGCCAGCCAAGACGGGACAGGGAAATGGAGTAACACCGGGGAGCTGTTTTTT.

The chain employs TRBV4-3 and TRBJ1-5; a weak D match, TRBD1 (6 bases). CDR1 is LGHNA, CDR2 YSLEER, per germline. This CDR3 is 13 amino acids long. Between the trimmed V and J ends, which lost 10 bases and 3 bases, there was a span of 13 bases. The DNA of the CDR3 is TGCGCCACCCAGGGGAGCGCCAATCAGCCCCAGCATTTT. Its translation is CATQGSANQPQHF.

The rearrangement uses TRBV9 and TRBJ2-3, with a weak D call TRBD2 (6 bases). CDR1 SGDLS and CDR2 YYNGEE come from the germline V gene. V was trimmed by 2 bases and J by 6 bases, leaving 7 bases between them. The CDR3 extends over 12 amino acids. The CDR3 DNA reads as TGTGCCAGCAGCGTCCGGGAGGATACGCAGTATTTT. This encodes CASSVREDTQYF.

The count of this clone is one. This chain connects TRBV27 to TRBJ2-7; no firm D call. This CDR3 comprises 13 residues. With 2 bases removed from V and 3 bases from J, the gap between germline ends came to 8 bases. Germline V gives CDR1 MNHEY, CDR2 SMNVEV (reference sequence). CDR3 residues: CASSLRLGYEQYF. DNA for the CDR3: TGTGCCAGCAGTTTACGGCTCGGCTACGAGCAGTACTTC.

The chain is built from TRBV29-1 and TRBJ1-5; D uncertain. CDR3 length equals 13 residues. V lost 2 bases and J 8 bases, leaving 13 bases between the germline ends. CDR1 and CDR2 (germline): SQVTM, ANQGSEA. The CDR3 here is CSVEKGPWEPQHF. CDR3 in DNA: TGCAGCGTTGAAAAAGGGCCTTGGGAGCCCCAGCATTTT.

The rearrangement links TRBV25-1 to TRBJ2-7; 10 positions agree with TRBD1. Germline loops: CDR1 MGHDK, CDR2 SYGVNS. V was pared by 1 base and J by 6 bases, with 3 bases of the junction left unmatched. CDR3 length: 14 residues. CDR3 residues: CASSELGQGTEQYF. The CDR3 nucleotides read TGTGCCAGCAGTGAATTGGGACAGGGGACCGAGCAGTACTTC.